A single sample is the source of the 30 T cell receptor beta chains below, sequenced in a study of identical twins. MiXCR was run by TCRdb on the 5' RACE reads, yielding one entry per CDR3 protein. Among around 670,000 distinct CDR3 sequences listed, roughly 6.2% were seen once. Specimen: naive T cells sorted from blood. These receptors were taken from a man between 18 and 29 years old in good health.

This clonotype occurred a few times. The chain employs TRBV15 and TRBJ2-3; no clear D gene. CDR3 size: 15 residues. Between the trimmed V and J ends, which lost 4 bases and 0 bases, there was a span of 11 bases. Germline assignment: CDR1 LNHNV and CDR2 YYDKDF (reference sequence). CDR3 in amino acids: CATSTEDPSTDTQYF. The CDR3 DNA is TGTGCCACCAGCACCGAGGACCCTAGCACAGATACGCAGTATTTT.

This clonotype was observed at least ten times. This chain links TRBV10-3 with TRBJ2-5, with no clear D. The CDR3 is 13 amino acids. Germline CDR1 reads ENHRY; CDR2 reads SYGVKD. The V end was cut by 7 bases, the J end by 5 bases, with 14 bases between. CDR3 region: CAIKPAAEETQYF. The CDR3 coding sequence is TGTGCCATCAAACCGGCGGCCGAGGAGACCCAGTACTTC.

V is TRBV15 and J is TRBJ2-1; 8 nucleotides agree with TRBD2. V was pared by 8 bases and J by 1 base, with 10 bases of the junction left unmatched. CDR1 and CDR2 from the germline V gene are LNHNV and YYDKDF (reference sequence). There are 16 residues in the CDR3. CDR3 sequence reads: CATGGLAGISYNEQFF. The CDR3 DNA reads as TGTGCCACCGGTGGGCTAGCGGGTATTTCCTACAATGAGCAGTTCTTC.

This clonotype was picked up many times. This chain links TRBV12-3 or TRBV12-4 with TRBJ2-7, with 8 positions matching TRBD2. Unmatched junction bases numbered 7, after V lost 1 base and J lost 5 bases. The CDR3 totals 15 residues. The CDR3 protein is CASSLGSGTRNEQYF. The CDR3 DNA sequence: TGTGCCAGCAGTTTAGGGTCGGGGACTAGGAACGAGCAGTACTTC.

The chain has TRBV19 and TRBJ2-7, with 7 bases aligning to TRBD2. CDR1 is LNHDA and CDR2 is SQIVND in the germline V gene (reference sequence). The CDR3 is made up of 13 amino acids. The V segment lost 5 bases and the J segment 9 bases; nucleotides outside the gene matches: 10. The CDR3 coding sequence is TGTGCCAGTAGTCCAGGGATACGGGGGGTGCAGTACGTC. It specifies CASSPGIRGVQYV.

Ten or more counts support this clonotype. V is TRBV11-2 and J is TRBJ2-7; D unclear. Trimming removed 2 bases at V and 2 bases at J, with 13 bases between. The germline V gene has CDR1 SGHAT and CDR2 FQNNGV. This CDR3 spans 15 amino acids. CDR3: CASSLRPDKPYEQYV. DNA of the CDR3: TGTGCCAGCAGCTTACGTCCAGATAAACCCTACGAGCAGTACGTC.

This clonotype was observed a handful of times. The chain carries TRBV7-2 and TRBJ2-3; no clear D gene. The CDR3 has 15 amino acids. Trimming removed 5 bases from V and 0 bases from J, with 12 bases in between. The germline CDR1 and CDR2 sequences are SGHTA and FQGNSA. The DNA of the CDR3 is TGTGCCAGCAGCGTGGACCCGCCTAGCACAGATACGCAGTATTTT. This encodes CASSVDPPSTDTQYF.

This clonotype was seen more than once but under ten times. CDR3: CASKILATSYNEQFF. For the CDR3, the DNA is TGTGCCAGCAAGATACTAGCAACCTCCTACAATGAGCAGTTCTTC. The chain recombines TRBV2 with TRBJ2-1; possibly TRBD2 for D (6 bases). V lost 7 bases and J lost 0, with 13 bases in between. Germline loops: CDR1 SNHLY, CDR2 FYNNEI. CDR3 length: 15 amino acids.

This clonotype was detected many times. The V gene is TRBV6-2 or TRBV6-3, the J gene TRBJ2-3; TRBD2 aligns across 7 bases. Trimming took 0 bases from V and 2 from J; bases not matched to a gene: 5. The germline gives CDR1 MNHEY, CDR2 SVGEGT. The CDR3 is made up of 16 amino acids. CDR3 amino acids: CASSYSREWDTDTQYF. The CDR3 nucleotides read TGTGCCAGCAGTTACTCGCGGGAGTGGGACACAGATACGCAGTATTTT.

The chain uses TRBV7-2 and TRBJ2-3, with D tentatively TRBD2 (5 bases). In germline, CDR1 is SGHTA, CDR2 FQGNSA. This CDR3 region has 13 residues. V was pared by 8 bases and J by 2 bases, with 11 bases between. CDR3 loop: CASGRATTDTQYF. The CDR3 bases are TGTGCCAGCGGGAGAGCTACCACAGATACGCAGTATTTT. The whole variable domain, filled in from reference TRBV7-2 and TRBJ2-3, reads GAGVSQSPSNKVTEKGKDVELRCDPISGHTALYWYRQSLGQGLEFLIYFQGNSAPDKSGLPSDRFSAERTGGSVSTLTIQRTQQEDSAVYLCASGRATTDTQYFGPGTRLTVL.

The sample holds many counts of this clonotype. This chain links TRBV6-6 with TRBJ1-5, with D tentatively TRBD1 (5 bases). Trimming took 11 bases from V and 7 from J, leaving 9 bases between them. The CDR3 is 10 amino acids. Per the germline V gene, CDR1 is MNHNY and CDR2 is SVGAGI (reference sequence). CDR3 nucleotide sequence: TGTGCCGCGGGGGGGCAGCCCCAGCATTTT. It is translated as CAAGGQPQHF.

The table lists this clonotype with many counts. The chain couples TRBV9 to TRBJ2-1, with 10 bases identical to TRBD2. This CDR3 is built from 17 residues. The J segment lost 7 bases and the V segment lost 2 bases, leaving 12 bases of the junction unmatched. Germline V lookup: CDR1 SGDLS, CDR2 YYNGEE. This chain's CDR3 is CASSVEVLAGVSNEQFF. As DNA, the CDR3 is TGTGCCAGCAGCGTTGAGGTCCTAGCGGGAGTCTCGAATGAGCAGTTCTTC.

This clonotype was seen many times. The chain is built from TRBV10-3 and TRBJ2-1, with D possibly matching TRBD1 (5 bases). The germline CDR1 and CDR2 sequences are ENHRY and SYGVKD. The CDR3 spans 13 residues. V lost 6 bases and J 5 bases, leaving 11 bases between the germline ends. The DNA for the CDR3 is TGTGCCATCAGCTCGACAGCGAACAATGAGCAGTTCTTC. Translation gives CAISSTANNEQFF.

This chain joins TRBV12-5 and TRBJ1-2, with 8 bases lining up with TRBD1. The CDR3 totals 16 residues. Trimming cost V 2 bases and J 6 bases; bases outside gene matches: 11. CDR1 is LGHNT, CDR2 FRNRAP, per germline. The CDR3 nucleotides are TGTGCTAGTGGTTTGCCCGCGACGACAGGGGCCCATGGCTACACCTTC. Residues: CASGLPATTGAHGYTF. The full variable domain, in which reference TRBV12-5 and TRBJ1-2 provide the parts outside the CDR3, is DARVTQTPRHKVTEMGQEVTMRCQPILGHNTVFWYRQTMMQGLELLAYFRNRAPLDDSGMPKDRFSAEMPDATLATLKIQPSEPRDSAVYFCASGLPATTGAHGYTFGSGTRLTVV.

CDR3 bases: TGCAGCGTTGAGGCCACAGCTGTTGAGCAGTTCTTC. Its protein product is CSVEATAVEQFF. V is TRBV29-1 and J is TRBJ2-1; D remains unclear. V was cut by 3 bases and J by 9 bases, with 12 bases left in between. This CDR3 region has 12 residues. The V gene's germline CDR1 is SQVTM and CDR2 ANQGSEA.

This clonotype was recorded at least ten times. This sequence joins TRBV19 and TRBJ2-1; 9 nucleotides match TRBD2. This CDR3 has 14 amino acids. After removal of 9 bases from V and 7 bases from J, the junction contained 10 bases not matched to a gene. Germline lookup yields CDR1 LNHDA and CDR2 SQIVND (reference sequence). Written as DNA, the CDR3 is TGTGCCAGCTATGGCGGGAGGGCCGGGAATGAGCAGTTCTTC. Translating it yields CASYGGRAGNEQFF.

This clonotype was seen only a few times. CDR3 protein: CASSLGRYSGELFF. The DNA of the CDR3 is TGTGCCAGCAGCTTAGGCAGATATTCCGGGGAGCTGTTTTTT. The chain uses TRBV7-2 and TRBJ2-2; no reliable D call. Germline values: CDR1 SGHTA, CDR2 FQGNSA. The CDR3 runs 14 residues. The V end lost 1 base, the J end lost 6 bases, and 9 bases lay between the germline ends.

In its sample, this clonotype was seen a few times. V and J are TRBV11-2 and TRBJ1-4; possible D gene TRBD1, 6 bases. Germline CDR1 reads SGHAT; CDR2 reads FQNNGV. The V gene lost 3 bases and the J gene lost 8 bases, with 16 bases spanning the gap. There are 15 residues in the CDR3. For the CDR3, the DNA is TGTGCCAGCAGCTTTTGGAGGGGGGGGTTGGAAAAACTGTTTTTT. Translation gives CASSFWRGGLEKLFF.

This clonotype has only a few counts. This rearrangement joins TRBV20-1 to TRBJ2-3; no clear D gene. This CDR3 is built from 14 residues. From germline, CDR1 is DFQATT and CDR2 SNEGSKA (reference sequence). Trimming stripped 3 bases from V and 2 bases from J, with 12 bases between. CDR3 region: CSASNLPLTDTQYF. CDR3 coding DNA: TGCAGTGCTAGTAATCTCCCCCTCACAGATACGCAGTATTTT.

In this sample, this clonotype turned up many times. The gene calls are TRBV29-1 and TRBJ2-7; TRBD2 agrees at 7 bases. There are 15 residues in the CDR3. CDR1 is SQVTM and CDR2 is ANQGSEA in the germline V gene. The J segment lost 2 bases and the V segment lost 4 bases, leaving 11 bases of the junction unmatched. CDR3 protein: CSVAWPSGFTYEQYF. DNA of the CDR3: TGCAGCGTTGCTTGGCCTAGCGGCTTTACCTACGAGCAGTACTTC.

This clonotype was found a few times. The genes are TRBV5-1 and TRBJ2-1; D may correspond to TRBD1 or TRBD2 (5 bases each). CDR1 and CDR2 from the germline V gene are SGHRS and YFSETQ. The V gene lost 1 base and the J gene lost 2 bases, with 13 bases spanning the gap. CDR3 size: 16 residues. The chain's CDR3 is CASSLSESGPYNEQFF. CDR3 sequence (DNA): TGCGCCAGCAGCTTGAGTGAATCGGGACCCTACAATGAGCAGTTCTTC.

The chain recombines TRBV19 with TRBJ2-7; TRBD1 might be the D (6 bases). Germline values: CDR1 LNHDA, CDR2 SQIVND (reference sequence). This CDR3 is built from 11 residues. V was cut by 9 bases and J by 0 bases, with 6 bases left in between. The CDR3 reads CARDSSYEQYV. The CDR3 DNA reads TGTGCCAGGGACAGCTCCTACGAGCAGTACGTC.

This clonotype was observed a few times. V and J are TRBV29-1 and TRBJ1-2; 10 bases align to TRBD1. This CDR3 contains 12 residues. The V gene end was trimmed by 6 bases and the J gene end by 5 bases; junction bases not matched to a gene: 3. In germline, CDR1 is SQVTM, CDR2 ANQGSEA. CDR3 loop: CSVEGQGYGYTF. The CDR3 DNA reads TGCAGCGTGGAGGGACAGGGGTATGGCTACACCTTC. Full variable domain (outside the CDR3, taken from reference TRBV29-1 and TRBJ1-2): SAVISQKPSRDICQRGTSLTIQCQVDSQVTMMFWYRQQPGQSLTLIATANQGSEATYESGFVIDKFPISRPNLTFSTLTVSNMSPEDSSIYLCSVEGQGYGYTFGSGTRLTVV.

The CDR3, as DNA: TGTGCCACCAGCCCGAGACTAGCGGGGGGCTACAATGAGCAGTTCTTC. This translates into CATSPRLAGGYNEQFF. The genes are TRBV24-1 and TRBJ2-1; TRBD2 matches at 13 bases. J was trimmed by 3 bases and V by 7 bases; bases with no gene match: 5. CDR1 is KGHDR and CDR2 is SFDVKD in the germline V gene. This CDR3 region has 16 residues.

The chain is built from TRBV24-1 and TRBJ2-2; TRBD1 matches 8 bases. Germline lookup yields CDR1 KGHDR and CDR2 SFDVKD. There are 18 residues in the CDR3. The trim removed 0 bases at V and 4 bases at J, leaving 9 bases unmatched. CDR3 amino acids: CATSDLKTGTGITGELFF. The DNA of the CDR3 is TGTGCCACCAGTGATTTGAAAACCGGGACAGGAATCACCGGGGAGCTGTTTTTT.

The chain recombines TRBV27 with TRBJ2-3; TRBD1 is a possible D gene (5 bases). V lost 1 base to trimming and J lost 2 bases, with 10 bases between them. Germline-derived CDR1 and CDR2 are MNHEY and SMNVEV (reference sequence). The CDR3 has 15 amino acids. The CDR3 reads CASSLWFRDTDTQYF. CDR3 nucleotide sequence: TGTGCCAGCAGTTTATGGTTCAGGGACACAGATACGCAGTATTTT.

This clonotype was seen at least ten times. The rearrangement joins TRBV12-3 or TRBV12-4 to TRBJ2-3, with TRBD1 identical over 9 bases. V was clipped by 6 bases and J by 8 bases; unmatched bases: 6. The CDR3 has 13 residues. The CDR3 nucleotides are TGTGCCAGCAGCCTCCTGGACAGGGGTACGCAGTATTTT. Amino acids: CASSLLDRGTQYF.

The V call is TRBV30, the J call TRBJ2-4; the D is unclear. The CDR3 runs to 11 residues. Trimming pared 1 base from V and 9 bases from J, leaving 7 bases between. Germline loops: CDR1 GTSNPN, CDR2 SVGIG (reference sequence). The CDR3 sequence: CAWSAAVIQYF. The CDR3 DNA reads TGTGCCTGGAGTGCCGCGGTCATTCAGTACTTC. The whole variable domain, remainder taken from reference TRBV30 and TRBJ2-4, is SQTIHQWPATLVQPVGSPLSLECTVEGTSNPNLYWYRQAAGRGLQLLFYSVGIGQISSEVPQNLSASRPQDRQFILSSKKLLLSDSGFYLCAWSAAVIQYFGAGTRLSVL.

This clonotype was recorded at least ten times. J is TRBJ2-5 and V is TRBV6-2 or TRBV6-3, with D unclear. CDR1 and CDR2 from the germline V gene are MNHEY and SVGEGT. Trimming took off 8 bases at V and 7 bases at J, with 14 bases between the two ends. The CDR3 is 12 amino acids. Written as DNA, the CDR3 is TGTGCCAGCGTTTCGAGGCGTGGGACCCAGTACTTC. This translates into CASVSRRGTQYF.

This clonotype was detected many times. The chain has TRBV25-1 and TRBJ2-1, with TRBD2 identical over 9 bases. The V segment lost 4 bases and the J segment 4 bases; nucleotides outside the gene matches: 5. Germline loops: CDR1 MGHDK, CDR2 SYGVNS. The CDR3 contains 15 residues. CDR3 bases: TGTGCCAGCAGTGCCGGACTAGCGCTATACAATGAGCAGTTCTTC. Protein sequence: CASSAGLALYNEQFF.